This T cell receptor (beta chain) was observed in a study of blood T cell repertoires in COVID-19. The CDR3 is 15 amino acids. CDR1 and CDR2 from the germline V gene are MNHNS and SASEGT. V dropped 1 base and J dropped 7; count of bases not matched to a gene: 7. Authors' processing steps: Amplifying reference gene primers gave estimates of nucleated cell counts. Profiled with immunoSEQ multiplex PCR; TCRdb holds only in-frame clones, not every one. V, J and clone size are taken as reported in that table, and D and trimming were inferred from the DNA itself. The sample yields more than 300,000 clones, about 90% seen once.

This TCR was sampled from a man aged 40-55 years in a cohort exposed to, infected with or recovered from COVID-19 (not recorded which). The sample was PBMCs or T cells enriched from blood (not recorded which). The rearrangement links TRBV6-1 to TRBJ2-5, with 9 nucleotides matching TRBD1. The CDR3, as DNA: TGTGCCAGCAGTGAAGGGACAGGGGCTCAGGGGACCCAGTACTTC. Its translation: CASSEGTGAQGTQYF.